Listed below are T cell receptor beta chains from one sample, sequenced in a study of T cells after yellow fever vaccination. One entry per CDR3 protein, called by TCRdb with MiXCR from the 5' RACE reads. This table holds hundreds of thousands of distinct CDR3 sequences, under 15% found once. The sample was CD4+ T cells sorted from PBMCs, taken 15 days after the yellow fever booster vaccination. These TCRs come from a young man who received the YFV17D yellow fever vaccine. Each CDR3 is given with its conserved first and last residue. Clone size, where shown, is once, few, many, or a class for clones that have expanded.

cdr3_aa v_call clone_size j_call
CASSSGLARSETQYF TRBV11-2 few TRBJ2-5
CASTMDSRTGQHPSYEQYF TRBV5-6 many TRBJ2-7
CSAAGQGAGDTQYF TRBV20-1 . TRBJ2-3
CSARQDPYQPQHF TRBV20-1 . TRBJ1-5
CASRRQAGGFTDTQYF TRBV7-2 . TRBJ2-3
CASSAQGGVGTDTQYF TRBV9 . TRBJ2-3
CASSGTGVGGTGELFF TRBV3-1 few TRBJ2-2
CSARAPGQRHSYNEQFF TRBV20-1 . TRBJ2-1
CASSPLLDLPSGANVLTF TRBV7-2 . TRBJ2-6
CSALLGSPLHF TRBV20-1 . TRBJ1-6
CSAPGLKGDTQYF TRBV20-1 few TRBJ2-3
CASSLRGQNTEAFF TRBV27 . TRBJ1-1
CASTDRAKNIQYF TRBV25-1 . TRBJ2-4
CSARGGLAEAFF TRBV20-1 few TRBJ1-1
CASSPTEQNSPLHF TRBV18 . TRBJ1-6
CASSVGPGQPQHF TRBV9 . TRBJ1-5
CASSETQTDTQYF TRBV2 few TRBJ2-3
CASTKGVNTEAFF TRBV2 few TRBJ1-1
CASSNSGGASGELFF TRBV5-6 . TRBJ2-2
CASSPPGGVNNEQFF TRBV18 few TRBJ2-1
CASSDRTNIQYF TRBV6-2/TRBV6-3 . TRBJ2-4
CASSSRGGVAGELFF TRBV6-5 few TRBJ2-2
CASSPPAGKEKETQYF TRBV18 . TRBJ2-5
CASSPPGLSADTQYF TRBV9 few TRBJ2-3
CASSSAGANEQFF TRBV12-3/TRBV12-4 few TRBJ2-1
CASSLIGQGAGTEAFF TRBV5-1 . TRBJ1-1
CASSLAYATRGDTQYF TRBV7-6 few TRBJ2-3
CASSFGQGSTDTQYF TRBV28 . TRBJ2-3
CASLPSGGYNEQFF TRBV28 . TRBJ2-1
CSVTQGPNTEAFF TRBV29-1 few TRBJ1-1
CASSLSGGGRDTIYF TRBV6-5 . TRBJ1-3
CASSGADTQYF TRBV6-2/TRBV6-3 few TRBJ2-3
CASSYATGGMGNTIYF TRBV5-1 . TRBJ1-3
CASSEWRVVGGYTF TRBV6-1 . TRBJ1-2
CAQGTIAGGREQFF TRBV29-1 many TRBJ2-1
CASQLVLGNTEAFF TRBV5-5 few TRBJ1-1
CASRPTGTSGAMINNEQFF TRBV23-1 many TRBJ2-1
CASSLNGAPPDGYTF TRBV18 many TRBJ1-2
CASSPRTQLWETQYF TRBV7-2 many TRBJ2-5
CASSFVTSRDNYEQYF TRBV5-6 . TRBJ2-7
CSASVGTLDYSPLHF TRBV20-1 many TRBJ1-6